This T cell receptor (beta chain) was observed in a study of metastatic and nonmetastatic thyroid tumors. Across the study: Repertoires from malignant and benign thyroid patients were compared across blood and tumor or nodule tissue. Study-level points and caveats: Malignant tumors reportedly showed significantly higher TCR beta diversity than benign nodules in both blood and tumor.

Deletions cut 5 bases from V and 2 bases from J, with 18 bases between. This CDR3 has 16 residues. CDR1 and CDR2 from the germline V gene are MNHNS and SASEGT. There were no patients who had received any treatment before thyroid surgery. TCRdb used MiXCR to call clones anew from the PCR reads. The sample lists fewer than 40,000 clones, around 25% occurring once. This clone has a count of ten or more. The antigen is undetermined. Sequences were obtained from blood. The V call is TRBV6-1, the J call TRBJ1-1; D is perhaps TRBD1 (5 bases). The TCR originated in a female donor with papillary thyroid cancer or a benign thyroid nodule (not recorded which). Some clones in this sample may be carry-over from other donors' samples. CDR3 nucleotide sequence: TGTGCCAGCAGTTTTCCAGTTTGGGGGGTTAACACTGAAGCTTTCTTT. Translated: CASSFPVWGVNTEAFF.